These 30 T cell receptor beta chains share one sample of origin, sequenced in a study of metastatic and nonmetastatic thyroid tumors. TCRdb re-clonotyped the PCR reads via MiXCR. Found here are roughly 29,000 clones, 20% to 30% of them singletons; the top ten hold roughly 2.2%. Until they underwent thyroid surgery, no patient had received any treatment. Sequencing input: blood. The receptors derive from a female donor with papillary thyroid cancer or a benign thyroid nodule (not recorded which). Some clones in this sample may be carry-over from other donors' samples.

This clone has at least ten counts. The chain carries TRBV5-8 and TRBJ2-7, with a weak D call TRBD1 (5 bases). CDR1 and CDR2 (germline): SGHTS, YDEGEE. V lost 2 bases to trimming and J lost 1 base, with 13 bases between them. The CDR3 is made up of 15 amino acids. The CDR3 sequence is CASSLGVVKSYEQYF. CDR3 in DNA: TGTGCCAGCAGCTTAGGGGTAGTCAAATCCTACGAGCAGTACTTC.

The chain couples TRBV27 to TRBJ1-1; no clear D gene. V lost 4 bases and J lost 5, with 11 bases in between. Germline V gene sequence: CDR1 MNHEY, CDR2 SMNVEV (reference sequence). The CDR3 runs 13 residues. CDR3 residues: CASSSPEQTEAFF. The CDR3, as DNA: TGTGCCAGCAGTTCCCCGGAACAGACTGAAGCTTTCTTT.

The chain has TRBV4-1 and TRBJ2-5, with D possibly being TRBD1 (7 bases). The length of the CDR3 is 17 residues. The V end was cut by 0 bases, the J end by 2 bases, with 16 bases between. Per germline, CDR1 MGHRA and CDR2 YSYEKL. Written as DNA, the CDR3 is TGCGCCAGCAGCCAAGAGGAGGGACAGCCATTACAAGAGACCCAGTACTTC. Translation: CASSQEEGQPLQETQYF.

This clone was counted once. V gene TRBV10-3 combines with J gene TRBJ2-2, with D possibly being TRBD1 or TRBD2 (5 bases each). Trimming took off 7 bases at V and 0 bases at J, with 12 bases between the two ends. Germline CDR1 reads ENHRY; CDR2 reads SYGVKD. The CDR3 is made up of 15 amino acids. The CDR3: CAIIGPGPNTGELFF. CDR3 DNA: TGTGCCATCATCGGTCCGGGACCGAACACCGGGGAGCTGTTTTTT.

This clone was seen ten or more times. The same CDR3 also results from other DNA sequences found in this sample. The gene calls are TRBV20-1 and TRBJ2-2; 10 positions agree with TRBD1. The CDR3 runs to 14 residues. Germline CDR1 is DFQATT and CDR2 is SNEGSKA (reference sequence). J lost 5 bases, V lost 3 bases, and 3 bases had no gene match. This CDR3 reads CSARDRGWTGELFF. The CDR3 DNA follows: TGCAGTGCTAGGGACAGGGGGTGGACCGGGGAGCTGTTTTTT.

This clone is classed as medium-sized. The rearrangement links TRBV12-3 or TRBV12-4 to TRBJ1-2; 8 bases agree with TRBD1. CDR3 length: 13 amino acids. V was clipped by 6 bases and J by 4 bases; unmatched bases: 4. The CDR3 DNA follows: TGTGCCAGCAGCCCTACAGGGGGCTATGGCTACACCTTC. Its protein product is CASSPTGGYGYTF.

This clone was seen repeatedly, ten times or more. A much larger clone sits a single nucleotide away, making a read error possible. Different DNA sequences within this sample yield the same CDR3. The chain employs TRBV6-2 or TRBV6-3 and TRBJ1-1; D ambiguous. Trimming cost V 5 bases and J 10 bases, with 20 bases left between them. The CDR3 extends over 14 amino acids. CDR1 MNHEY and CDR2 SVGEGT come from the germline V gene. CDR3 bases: TGTGCCAGCAGTCCCGGAGCCGCCCTCGCGGGAGCTTTCTTT. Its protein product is CASSPGAALAGAFF.

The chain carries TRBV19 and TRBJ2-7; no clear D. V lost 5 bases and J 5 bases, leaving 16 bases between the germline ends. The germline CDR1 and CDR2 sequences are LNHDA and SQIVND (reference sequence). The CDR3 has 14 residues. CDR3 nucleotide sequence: TGTGCCAGTAGTCTATCGACATGGCTCCACGAGCAGTACTTC. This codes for CASSLSTWLHEQYF.

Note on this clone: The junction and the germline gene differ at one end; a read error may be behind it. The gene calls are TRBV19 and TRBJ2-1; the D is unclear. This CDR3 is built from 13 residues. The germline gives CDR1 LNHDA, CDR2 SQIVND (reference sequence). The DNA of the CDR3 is TGTGCCAGTAGTATCTCCCCAACGAATGAGCAGGTCTTC. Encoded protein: CASSISPTNEQVF. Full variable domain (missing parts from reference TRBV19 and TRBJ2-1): DGGITQSPKYLFRKEGQNVTLSCEQNLNHDAMYWYRQDPGQGLRLIYYSQIVNDFQKGDIAEGYSVSREKKESFPLTVTSAQKNPTAFYLCASSISPTNEQVFGPGTRLTVL.

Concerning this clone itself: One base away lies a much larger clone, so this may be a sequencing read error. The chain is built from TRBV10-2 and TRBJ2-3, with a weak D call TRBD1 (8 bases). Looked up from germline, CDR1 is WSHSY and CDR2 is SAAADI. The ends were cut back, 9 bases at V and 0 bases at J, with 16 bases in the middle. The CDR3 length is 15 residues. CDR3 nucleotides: TGCGCCAGGAGGGAGGGACAGGCTAGCACAGATACGCAGTATTTT. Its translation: CARREGQASTDTQYF.

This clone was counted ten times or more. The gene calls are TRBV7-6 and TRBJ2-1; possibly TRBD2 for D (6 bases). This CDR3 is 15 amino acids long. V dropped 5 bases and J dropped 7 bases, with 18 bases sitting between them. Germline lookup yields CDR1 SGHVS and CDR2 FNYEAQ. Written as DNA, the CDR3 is TGTGCCAGCAGCCTATGGGACTCTCCGGGGAATGAGCAGTTCTTC. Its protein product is CASSLWDSPGNEQFF.

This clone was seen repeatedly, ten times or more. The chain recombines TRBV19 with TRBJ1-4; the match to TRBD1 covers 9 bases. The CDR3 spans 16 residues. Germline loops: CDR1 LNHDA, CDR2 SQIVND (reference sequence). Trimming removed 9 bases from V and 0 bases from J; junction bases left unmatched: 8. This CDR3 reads CARFRDRAATNEKLFF. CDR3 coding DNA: TGTGCCAGATTCCGGGACAGGGCTGCAACTAATGAAAAACTGTTTTTT.

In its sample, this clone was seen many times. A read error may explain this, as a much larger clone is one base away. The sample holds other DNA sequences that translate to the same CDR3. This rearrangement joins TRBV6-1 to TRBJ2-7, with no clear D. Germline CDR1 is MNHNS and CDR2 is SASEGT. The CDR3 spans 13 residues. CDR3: CASSSEIAYEQYF. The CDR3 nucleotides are TGTGCCAGCAGTTCCGAGATAGCCTACGAGCAGTACTTT.

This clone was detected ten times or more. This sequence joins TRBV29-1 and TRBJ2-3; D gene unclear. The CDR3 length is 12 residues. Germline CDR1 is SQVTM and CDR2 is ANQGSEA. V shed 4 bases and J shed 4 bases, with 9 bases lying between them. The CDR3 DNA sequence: TGCAGCGTTGCATGGTCGGCAGATACGCAGTATTTT. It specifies CSVAWSADTQYF.

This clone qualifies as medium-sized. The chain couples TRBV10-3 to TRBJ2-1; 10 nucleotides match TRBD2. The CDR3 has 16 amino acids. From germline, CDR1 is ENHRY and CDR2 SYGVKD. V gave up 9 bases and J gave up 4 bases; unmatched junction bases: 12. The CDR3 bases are TGTGCCATTAGCTTAGCGGGAGGTTCCCGGTACAATGAGCAGTTCTTC. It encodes CAISLAGGSRYNEQFF.

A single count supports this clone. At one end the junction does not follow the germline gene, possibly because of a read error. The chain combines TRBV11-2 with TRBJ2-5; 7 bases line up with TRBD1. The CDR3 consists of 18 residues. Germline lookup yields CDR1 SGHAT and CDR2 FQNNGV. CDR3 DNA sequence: TGTGCCAGCAGTCCCACCTACGAACAGGGGCACGTACAAGAGATCCAGTACTTC. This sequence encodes CASSPTYEQGHVQEIQYF.

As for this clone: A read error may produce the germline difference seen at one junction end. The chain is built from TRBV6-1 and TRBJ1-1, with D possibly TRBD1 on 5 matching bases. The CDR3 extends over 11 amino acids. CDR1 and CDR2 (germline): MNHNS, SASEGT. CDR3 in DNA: TGTGCAAGCAGACGACAGATTGAAGCTTTCTTT. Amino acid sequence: CASRRQIEAFF.

Here the CDR3 DNA reads TGTGCCAGCAGTTACTCGAGCACCAACAATGAGCAGTTCTTC. Translated: CASSYSSTNNEQFF. The V and J genes are TRBV6-2 or TRBV6-3 and TRBJ2-1; D is undetermined. V was pared by 0 bases and J by 5 bases, with 8 bases between. This CDR3 has 14 amino acids. Germline V lookup: CDR1 MNHEY, CDR2 SVGEGT.

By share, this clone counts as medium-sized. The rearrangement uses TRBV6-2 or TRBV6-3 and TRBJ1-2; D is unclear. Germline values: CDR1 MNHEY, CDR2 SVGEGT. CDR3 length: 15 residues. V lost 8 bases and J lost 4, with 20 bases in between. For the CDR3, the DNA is TGTGCCAGCCGCCAAAACAAGGACCGGGTCTATGGCTACACCTTC. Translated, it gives CASRQNKDRVYGYTF.

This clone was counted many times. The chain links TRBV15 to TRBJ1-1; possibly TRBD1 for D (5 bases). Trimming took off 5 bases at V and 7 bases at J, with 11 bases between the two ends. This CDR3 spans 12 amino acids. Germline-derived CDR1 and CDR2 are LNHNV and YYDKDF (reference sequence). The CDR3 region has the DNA TGTGCCACCAGCCCGGGGCCTAATGAAGCTTTCTTT. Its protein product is CATSPGPNEAFF. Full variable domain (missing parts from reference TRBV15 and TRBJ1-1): DAMVIQNPRYQVTQFGKPVTLSCSQTLNHNVMYWYQQKSSQAPKLLFHYYDKDFNNEADTPDNFQSRRPNTSFCFLDIRSPGLGDTAMYLCATSPGPNEAFFGQGTRLTVV.

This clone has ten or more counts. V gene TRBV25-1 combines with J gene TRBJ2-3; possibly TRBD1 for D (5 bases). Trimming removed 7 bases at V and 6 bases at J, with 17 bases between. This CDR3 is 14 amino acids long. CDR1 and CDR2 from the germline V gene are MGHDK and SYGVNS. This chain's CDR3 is CASNLGASWDTQYF. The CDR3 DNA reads TGTGCCAGCAACTTAGGGGCGAGTTGGGATACGCAGTATTTT. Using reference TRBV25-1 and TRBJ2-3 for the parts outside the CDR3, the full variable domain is EADIYQTPRYLVIGTGKKITLECSQTMGHDKMYWYQQDPGMELHLIHYSYGVNSTEKGDLSSESTVSRIRTEHFPLTLESARPSHTSQYLCASNLGASWDTQYFGPGTRLTVL.

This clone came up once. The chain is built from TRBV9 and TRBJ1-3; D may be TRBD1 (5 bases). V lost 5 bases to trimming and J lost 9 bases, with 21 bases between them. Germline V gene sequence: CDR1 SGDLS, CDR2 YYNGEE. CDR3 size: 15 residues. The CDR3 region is CASRGQGTGSGTIYF. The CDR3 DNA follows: TGTGCCAGCAGAGGCCAGGGTACTGGCTCGGGCACCATATATTTT.

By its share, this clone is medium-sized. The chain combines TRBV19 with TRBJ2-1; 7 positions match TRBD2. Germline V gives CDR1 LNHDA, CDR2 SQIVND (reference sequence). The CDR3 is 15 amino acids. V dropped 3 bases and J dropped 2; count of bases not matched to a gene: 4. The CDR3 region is CASSMALAAYNEQFF. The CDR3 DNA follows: TGTGCCAGTAGTATGGCGCTAGCGGCCTACAATGAGCAGTTCTTC.

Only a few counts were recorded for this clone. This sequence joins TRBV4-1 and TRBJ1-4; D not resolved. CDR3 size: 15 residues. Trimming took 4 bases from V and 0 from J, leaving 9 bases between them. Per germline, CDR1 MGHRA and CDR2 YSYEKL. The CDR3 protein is CASSLEWATNEKLFF. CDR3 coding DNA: TGCGCCAGCAGCCTAGAGTGGGCAACTAATGAAAAACTGTTTTTT.

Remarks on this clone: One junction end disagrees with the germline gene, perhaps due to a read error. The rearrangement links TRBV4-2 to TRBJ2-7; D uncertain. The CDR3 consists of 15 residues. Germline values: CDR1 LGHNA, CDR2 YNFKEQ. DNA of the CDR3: TGTGCCAGGAGCCATCCGGCGACCACACTTTCTCAGCTGTACTTC. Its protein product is CARSHPATTLSQLYF.

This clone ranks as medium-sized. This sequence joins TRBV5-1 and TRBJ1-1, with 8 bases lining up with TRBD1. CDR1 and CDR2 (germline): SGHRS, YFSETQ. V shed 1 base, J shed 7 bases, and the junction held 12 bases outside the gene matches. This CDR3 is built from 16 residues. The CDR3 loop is CASSLRQGAIIGEAFF. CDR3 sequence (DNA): TGCGCCAGCAGCTTGCGTCAGGGGGCGATAATCGGTGAAGCTTTCTTT.

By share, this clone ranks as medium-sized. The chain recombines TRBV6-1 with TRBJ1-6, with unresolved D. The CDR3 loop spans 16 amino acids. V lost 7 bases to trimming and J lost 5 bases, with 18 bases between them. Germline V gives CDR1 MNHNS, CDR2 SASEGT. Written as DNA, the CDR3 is TGTGCCAGCACTAGAACAGCTAGAGTCAATAATTCACCCCTCCACTTT. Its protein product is CASTRTARVNNSPLHF.

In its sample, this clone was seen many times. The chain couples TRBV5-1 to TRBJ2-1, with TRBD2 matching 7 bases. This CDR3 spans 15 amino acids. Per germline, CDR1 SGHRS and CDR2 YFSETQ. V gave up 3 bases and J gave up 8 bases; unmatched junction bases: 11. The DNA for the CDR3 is TGCGCCAGCAGCTCACGGGGACGGGGGGTAGATGAGCAGTTCTTC. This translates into CASSSRGRGVDEQFF.

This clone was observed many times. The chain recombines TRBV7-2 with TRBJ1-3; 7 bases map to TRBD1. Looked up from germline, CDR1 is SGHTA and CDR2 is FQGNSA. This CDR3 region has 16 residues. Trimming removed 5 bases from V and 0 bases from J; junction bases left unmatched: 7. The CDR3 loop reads CASSAGQPNSGNTIYF. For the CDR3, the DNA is TGTGCCAGCAGCGCGGGACAGCCAAACTCTGGAAACACCATATATTTT.

CDR3 amino acids: CASSLGRETDAFF. The DNA for the CDR3 is TGTGCCAGCAGCTTAGGTCGCGAGACTGACGCATTCTTT. V usage is TRBV13 and J usage is TRBJ1-1; D ambiguous. Trimming removed 0 bases at V and 14 bases at J, with 16 bases between. Germline V gives CDR1 PRHDT, CDR2 FYEKMQ (reference sequence). This CDR3 spans 13 amino acids.